The rows below give T cell receptor beta chains drawn from one sample of a study of vaccination effects on CD4 cells after COVID-19. Sequencing used immunoSEQ multiplex PCR; TCRdb keeps in-frame clones, though not all of them. The sample lists about 40,000 clones, about two thirds seen once, with 6.5% to 8.5% in the top ten. Antigens of these TCRs are unknown. Sequences were derived from CD4+ T cells from PBMCs cultured without peptide, sampled after COVID-19 vaccination. The receptor set was obtained from a human donor who received a COVID-19 vaccine. Both conserved end residues are part of each CDR3. Each record gives: D gene, J gene, V gene, clone size, CDR3 protein, CDR3 DNA. D genes are given only for firm matches. The size entry is marked missing in some rows and otherwise reads once, few, many or a size class.

>TRBD1|TRBJ1-2|TRBV3-1/TRBV3-2|few
CASSADRGNGYTF
TGTGCCAGCAGCGCTGACAGGGGAAACGGCTACACCTTC
>-|TRBJ1-2|TRBV5-1|-
CASSFSTGRIDYGYTF
TGCGCCAGCAGCTTTAGTACAGGGCGAATCGACTATGGCTACACCTTC
>-|TRBJ2-3|TRBV18|-
CASSPPSTDTQYF
TGTGCCAGCTCACCACCGAGCACAGATACGCAGTATTTT
>-|TRBJ1-2|TRBV3-1/TRBV3-2|-
CASSQVGVRYGYTF
TGTGCCAGCAGCCAAGTTGGGGTCCGCTATGGCTACACCTTC
>-|TRBJ1-6|TRBV12-3/TRBV12-4|-
CASSQGSPLHF
TGTGCCAGCAGCCAGGGTTCACCCCTCCACTTT
>-|TRBJ2-3|TRBV7-6|-
CASSLISLTTDTQYF
TGTGCCAGCAGCTTAATAAGCCTCACCACAGATACGCAGTATTTT
>-|TRBJ2-7|TRBV29-1|-
CSVEEGRGRSYEQYF
TGCAGCGTTGAAGAGGGGAGGGGGCGAAGCTACGAGCAGTACTTC
>-|TRBJ1-1|TRBV10-3|once
CAISESLGGSTEAFF
TGTGCCATCAGTGAGTCCTTGGGGGGGAGCACTGAAGCTTTCTTT
>TRBD1|TRBJ1-6|TRBV6-1|few
CASSETGVGDSPLHF
TGTGCCAGCAGTGAGACAGGGGTAGGGGATTCACCCCTCCACTTT
>TRBD1|TRBJ2-7|TRBV7-2|-
CASSPQTGYYEQYF
TGTGCCAGCAGCCCACAGACAGGGTACTACGAGCAGTACTTC
>-|TRBJ2-5|TRBV5-1|-
CASSLAPTGQGTQYF
TGCGCCAGCAGCTTGGCACCAACAGGGCAAGGGACCCAGTACTTC
>TRBD1|TRBJ1-1|TRBV6-5|-
CASSRRTGEMTEAFF
TGTGCCAGCAGTCGACGAACAGGGGAAATGACTGAAGCTTTCTTT
>TRBD1|TRBJ1-2|TRBV12-3/TRBV12-4|-
CASSGQDYGYTF
TGTGCCAGCAGCGGACAGGACTATGGCTACACCTTC
>TRBD2|TRBJ2-2|TRBV29-1|once
CSVVPLAGGPGNTGELFF
TGCAGCGTTGTCCCACTAGCGGGAGGGCCGGGGAACACCGGGGAGCTGTTTTTT
>TRBD1|TRBJ1-1|TRBV18|-
CASSPTLIFDQGANTEAFF
TGTGCCAGCTCACCAACTTTGATTTTCGATCAGGGGGCGAACACTGAAGCTTTCTTT
>TRBD2|TRBJ2-3|TRBV7-9|-
CASSLTSGGGDTQYF
TGTGCCAGCAGCTTAACTAGCGGGGGAGGGGATACGCAGTATTTT
>TRBD1|TRBJ1-3|TRBV6-5|-
CATPTGSGNTIYF
TGTGCCACCCCGACAGGGTCTGGAAACACCATATATTTT
>-|TRBJ1-2|TRBV6-4|-
CASSEFAGVGYTF
TGTGCCAGCAGTGAATTTGCAGGGGTCGGCTACACCTTC
>TRBD2|TRBJ2-3|TRBV18|-
CASSSGTSGSGTDTQYF
TGTGCCAGCTCATCCGGGACTAGCGGGAGCGGGACAGATACGCAGTATTTT
>-|TRBJ2-1|TRBV30|-
CAWSPGGDNEQFF
TGTGCCTGGAGTCCCGGGGGAGACAATGAGCAGTTCTTC
>-|TRBJ1-1|TRBV3-1/TRBV3-2|-
CASSPNLNTEAFF
TGTGCCAGCAGCCCCAACTTGAACACTGAAGCTTTCTTT
>TRBD1|TRBJ2-1|TRBV12-3/TRBV12-4|few
CASRDRNEQFF
TGTGCCAGCAGGGACAGGAATGAGCAGTTCTTC
>-|TRBJ2-7|TRBV7-8|-
CASSLGRSLKERNEQYF
TGTGCCAGCAGCTTAGGGCGCTCGCTTAAGGAGAGGAACGAGCAGTACTTC
>-|TRBJ2-7|TRBV6-5|few
CASTEYAGHYEQYF
TGTGCCAGCACAGAGTATGCAGGGCACTACGAGCAGTACTTC
>TRBD2|TRBJ2-1|TRBV7-2|-
CASSFGTSGRTGSYNEQFF
TGTGCCAGCAGCTTTGGGACTAGCGGGAGGACAGGCTCCTACAATGAGCAGTTCTTC
>-|TRBJ2-5|TRBV13|-
CASSLYRQETQYF
TGTGCCAGCAGCTTATACCGTCAAGAGACCCAGTACTTC
>-|TRBJ1-6|TRBV4-1|-
CASSQGTAYNSPLHF
TGCGCCAGCAGCCAAGGGACAGCCTATAATTCACCCCTCCACTTT